This T cell receptor beta chain derives from a study of blood T cell repertoires in COVID-19. Study-level information: Collection of acute and convalescent COVID-19 samples took place in the United States, Italy and Spain. T cells, B-cell-depleted T cells, or PBMCs supplied cDNA or gDNA.

Original processing notes: The authors estimated nucleated cell counts from reference gene primer amplification. Assay: immunoSEQ multiplex PCR; the TCRdb copy retains only in-frame clones and omits some. The DNA gave D and trimming, while V, J and clone size come from that table. The sample comprises 200,000 to 300,000 clones, approximately 86% of which are singletons, and roughly 3% rests with the top ten. The CDR3 runs to 15 residues. CDR1 is LGHDT, CDR2 YNNKEL, per germline (reference sequence). V lost 1 base and J lost 1, with 7 bases in between. This receptor was identified in a woman aged 25-40 years who had recovered from COVID-19. Input material: peripheral blood. The rearrangement uses TRBV3-1 (or the pseudogene TRBV3-2) and TRBJ2-2; no clear D gene. The CDR3 DNA reads as TGTGCCAGCAGCCAAGGTTTTAGGAACACCGGGGAGCTGTTTTTT. Its protein product is CASSQGFRNTGELFF.